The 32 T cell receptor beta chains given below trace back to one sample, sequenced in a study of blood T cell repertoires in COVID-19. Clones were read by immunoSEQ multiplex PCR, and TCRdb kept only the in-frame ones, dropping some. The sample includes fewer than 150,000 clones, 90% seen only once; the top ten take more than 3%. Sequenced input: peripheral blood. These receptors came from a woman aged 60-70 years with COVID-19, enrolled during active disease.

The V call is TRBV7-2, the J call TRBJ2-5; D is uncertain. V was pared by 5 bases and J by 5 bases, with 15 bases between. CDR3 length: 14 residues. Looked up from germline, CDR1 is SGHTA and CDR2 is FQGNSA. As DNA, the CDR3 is TGTGCCAGCAGCGCATCCCCTCCCGGGGAGACCCAGTACTTC. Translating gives CASSASPPGETQYF.

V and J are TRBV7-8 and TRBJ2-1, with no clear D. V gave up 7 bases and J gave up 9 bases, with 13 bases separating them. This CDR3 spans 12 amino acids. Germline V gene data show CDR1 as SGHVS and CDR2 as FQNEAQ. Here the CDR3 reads CASTPQVAEQFF. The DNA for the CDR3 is TGTGCCAGCACCCCTCAGGTTGCTGAGCAGTTCTTC. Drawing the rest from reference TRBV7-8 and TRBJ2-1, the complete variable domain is GAGVSQSPRYKVAKRGQDVALRCDPISGHVSLFWYQQALGQGPEFLTYFQNEAQLDKSGLPSDRFFAERPEGSVSTLKIQRTQQEDSAVYLCASTPQVAEQFFGPGTRLTVL.

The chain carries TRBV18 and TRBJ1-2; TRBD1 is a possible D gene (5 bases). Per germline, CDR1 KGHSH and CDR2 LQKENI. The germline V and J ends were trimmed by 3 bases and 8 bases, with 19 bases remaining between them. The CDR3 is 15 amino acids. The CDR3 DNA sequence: TGTGCCAGCTCACCGGAACCGGGGGATTTAAACGGCTACACCTTC. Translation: CASSPEPGDLNGYTF.

The chain's CDR3 is CASSSSGGADTQYF. The CDR3 bases are TGTGCCAGCAGCTCTAGCGGGGGGGCCGATACGCAGTATTTT. V usage is TRBV7-2 and J usage is TRBJ2-3; 12 nucleotides line up with TRBD2. The CDR3 totals 14 residues. Germline V gives CDR1 SGHTA, CDR2 FQGNSA. Germline trimming cut 4 bases from V and 6 bases from J; bases unmatched to any gene: 2.

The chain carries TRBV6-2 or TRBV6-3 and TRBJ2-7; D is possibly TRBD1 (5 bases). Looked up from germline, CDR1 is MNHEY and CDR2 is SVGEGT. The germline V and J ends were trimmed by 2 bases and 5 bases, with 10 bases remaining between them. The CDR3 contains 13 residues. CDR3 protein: CASSYPRENEQYF. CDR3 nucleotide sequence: TGTGCCAGCAGTTACCCCAGGGAAAACGAGCAGTACTTC.

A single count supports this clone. The CDR3 loop reads CAWSTTLPGTGPYEQYF. Here the CDR3 DNA reads TGTGCCTGGAGCACTACCCTCCCCGGGACAGGGCCCTACGAGCAGTACTTC. The chain links TRBV30 to TRBJ2-7; 9 nucleotides match TRBD1. The CDR3 extends over 17 amino acids. V lost 3 bases, J lost 2 bases, and 14 bases stayed unmatched. From germline, CDR1 is GTSNPN and CDR2 SVGIG (reference sequence).

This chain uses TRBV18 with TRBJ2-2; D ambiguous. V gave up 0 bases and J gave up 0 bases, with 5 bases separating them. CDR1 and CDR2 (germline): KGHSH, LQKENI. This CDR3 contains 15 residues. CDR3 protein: CASSPPTANTGELFF. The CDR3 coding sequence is TGTGCCAGCTCACCACCCACGGCGAACACCGGGGAGCTGTTTTTT.

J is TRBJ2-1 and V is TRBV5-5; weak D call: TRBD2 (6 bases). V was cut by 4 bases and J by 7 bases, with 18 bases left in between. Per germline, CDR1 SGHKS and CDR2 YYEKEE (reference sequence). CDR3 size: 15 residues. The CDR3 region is CASSALRDSLNEQFF. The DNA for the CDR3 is TGTGCCAGCAGCGCACTCCGGGACTCGCTGAATGAGCAGTTCTTC.

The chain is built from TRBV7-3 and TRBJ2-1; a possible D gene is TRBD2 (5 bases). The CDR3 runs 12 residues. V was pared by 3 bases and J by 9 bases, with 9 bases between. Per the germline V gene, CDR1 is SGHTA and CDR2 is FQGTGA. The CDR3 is CASSFAGGEQFF. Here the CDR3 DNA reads TGTGCCAGCAGCTTCGCGGGTGGTGAGCAGTTCTTC. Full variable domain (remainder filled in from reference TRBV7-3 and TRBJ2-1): GAGVSQTPSNKVTEKGKYVELRCDPISGHTALYWYRQSLGQGPEFLIYFQGTGAADDSGLPNDRFFAVRPEGSVSTLKIQRTERGDSAVYLCASSFAGGEQFFGPGTRLTVL.

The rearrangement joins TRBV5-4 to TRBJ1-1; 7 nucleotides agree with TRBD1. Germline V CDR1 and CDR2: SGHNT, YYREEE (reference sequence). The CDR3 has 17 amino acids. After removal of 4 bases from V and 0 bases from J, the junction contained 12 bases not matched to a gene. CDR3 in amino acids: CASSPKTTGRLNTEAFF. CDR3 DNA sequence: TGTGCCAGCAGCCCTAAGACGACAGGGAGACTGAACACTGAAGCTTTCTTT.

This CDR3 is CAGRQLGNTGELFF. DNA of the CDR3: TGTGCCGGACGACAGCTGGGGAACACCGGGGAGCTGTTTTTT. The V gene is TRBV2, the J gene TRBJ2-2, with D tentatively TRBD1 (5 bases). The germline V and J ends were trimmed by 11 bases and 1 base, with 14 bases remaining between them. The CDR3 sequence is 14 residues long. Germline values: CDR1 SNHLY, CDR2 FYNNEI.

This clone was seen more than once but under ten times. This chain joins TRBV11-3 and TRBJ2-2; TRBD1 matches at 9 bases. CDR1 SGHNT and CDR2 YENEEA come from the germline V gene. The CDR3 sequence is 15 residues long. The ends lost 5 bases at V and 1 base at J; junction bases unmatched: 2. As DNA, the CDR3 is TGTGCCAGCAGCACGACAGGGGGGAACACCGGGGAGCTGTTTTTT. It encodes CASSTTGGNTGELFF.

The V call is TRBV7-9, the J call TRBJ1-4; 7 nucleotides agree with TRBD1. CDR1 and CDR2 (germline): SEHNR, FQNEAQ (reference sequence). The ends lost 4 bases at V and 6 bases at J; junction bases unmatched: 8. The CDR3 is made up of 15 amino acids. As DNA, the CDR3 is TGTGCCAGCAGCTCAAGGACAGGCAGAGATGAAAAACTGTTTTTT. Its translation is CASSSRTGRDEKLFF.

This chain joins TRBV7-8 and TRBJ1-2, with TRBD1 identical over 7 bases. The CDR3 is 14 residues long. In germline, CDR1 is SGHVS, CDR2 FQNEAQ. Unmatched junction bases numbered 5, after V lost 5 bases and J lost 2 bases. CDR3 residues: CASSRLGQNYGYTF. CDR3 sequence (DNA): TGTGCCAGCAGCCGACTGGGACAGAACTATGGCTACACCTTC.

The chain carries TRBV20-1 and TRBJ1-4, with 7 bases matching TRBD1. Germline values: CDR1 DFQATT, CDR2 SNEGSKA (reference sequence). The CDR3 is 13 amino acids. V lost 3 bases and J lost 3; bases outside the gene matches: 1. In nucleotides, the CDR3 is TGCAGTGCTAGTGGGACAGCTAATGAAAAACTGTTTTTT. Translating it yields CSASGTANEKLFF.

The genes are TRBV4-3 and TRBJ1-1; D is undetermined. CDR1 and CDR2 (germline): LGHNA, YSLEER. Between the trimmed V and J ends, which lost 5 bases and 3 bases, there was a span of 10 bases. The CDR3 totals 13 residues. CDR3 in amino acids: CASSRNRDTEAFF. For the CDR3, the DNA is TGCGCCAGCAGCAGAAACCGGGACACTGAAGCTTTCTTT.

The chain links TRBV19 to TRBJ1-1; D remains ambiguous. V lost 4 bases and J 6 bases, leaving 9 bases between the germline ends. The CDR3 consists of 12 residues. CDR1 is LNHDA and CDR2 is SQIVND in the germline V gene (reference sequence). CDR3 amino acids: CASSTMRAEAFF. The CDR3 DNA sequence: TGTGCCAGTAGTACCATGAGGGCTGAAGCTTTCTTT.

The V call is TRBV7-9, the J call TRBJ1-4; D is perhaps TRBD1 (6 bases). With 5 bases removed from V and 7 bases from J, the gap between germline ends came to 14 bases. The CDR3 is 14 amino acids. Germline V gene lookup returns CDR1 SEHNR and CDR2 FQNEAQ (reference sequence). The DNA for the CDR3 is TGTGCCAGCAGCGTACAGGGTTCAATTGAAAAACTGTTTTTT. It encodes CASSVQGSIEKLFF.

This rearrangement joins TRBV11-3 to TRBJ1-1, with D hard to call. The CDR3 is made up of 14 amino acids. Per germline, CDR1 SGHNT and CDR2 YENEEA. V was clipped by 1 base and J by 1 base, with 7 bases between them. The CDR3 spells CASSLGGGNTEAFF. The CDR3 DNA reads TGTGCCAGCAGCTTAGGTGGCGGGAACACTGAAGCTTTCTTT.

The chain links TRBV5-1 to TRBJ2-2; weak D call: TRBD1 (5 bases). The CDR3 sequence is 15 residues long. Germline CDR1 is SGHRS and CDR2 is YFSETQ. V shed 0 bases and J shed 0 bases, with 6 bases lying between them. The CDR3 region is CASSLGGANTGELFF. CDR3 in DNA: TGCGCCAGCAGCTTGGGGGGCGCGAACACCGGGGAGCTGTTTTTT.

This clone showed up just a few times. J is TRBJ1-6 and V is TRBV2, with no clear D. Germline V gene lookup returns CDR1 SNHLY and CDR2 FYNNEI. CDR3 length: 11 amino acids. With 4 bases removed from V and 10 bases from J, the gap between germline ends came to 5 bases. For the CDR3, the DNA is TGTGCCAGCAGTGTGCGGTCACCCCTCCACTTT. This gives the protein CASSVRSPLHF.

The CDR3 region has the DNA TGTGCCAGCAGCTTCATCCGGACTAGCGGGGGTTACGAGCAGTACTTC. This sequence encodes CASSFIRTSGGYEQYF. This rearrangement joins TRBV11-2 to TRBJ2-7; TRBD2 agrees at 13 bases. Germline V gene lookup returns CDR1 SGHAT and CDR2 FQNNGV. CDR3 length: 16 residues. V trimming: 3 bases; J trimming: 4 bases; junction bases outside the gene matches: 6.

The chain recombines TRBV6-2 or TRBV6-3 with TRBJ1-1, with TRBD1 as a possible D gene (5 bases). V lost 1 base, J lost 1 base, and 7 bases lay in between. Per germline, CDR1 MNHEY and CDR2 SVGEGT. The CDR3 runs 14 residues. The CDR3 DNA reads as TGTGCCAGCAGTTACTTGACAGCGAACACTGAAGCTTTCTTT. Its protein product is CASSYLTANTEAFF.

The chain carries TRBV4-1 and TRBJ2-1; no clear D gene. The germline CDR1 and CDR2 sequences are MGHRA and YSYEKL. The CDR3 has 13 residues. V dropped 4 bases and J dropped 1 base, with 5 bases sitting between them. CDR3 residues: CASSLSSYNEQFF. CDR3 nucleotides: TGCGCCAGCAGCCTTTCTTCCTACAATGAGCAGTTCTTC.

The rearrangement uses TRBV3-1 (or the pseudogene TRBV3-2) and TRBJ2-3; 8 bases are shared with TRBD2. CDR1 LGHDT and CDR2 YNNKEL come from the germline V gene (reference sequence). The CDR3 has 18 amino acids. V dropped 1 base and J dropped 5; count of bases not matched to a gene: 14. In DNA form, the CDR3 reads TGTGCCAGCAGCCAAGCCAGCGGGGGCTCACATGGGATAGATACGCAGTATTTT. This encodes CASSQASGGSHGIDTQYF.

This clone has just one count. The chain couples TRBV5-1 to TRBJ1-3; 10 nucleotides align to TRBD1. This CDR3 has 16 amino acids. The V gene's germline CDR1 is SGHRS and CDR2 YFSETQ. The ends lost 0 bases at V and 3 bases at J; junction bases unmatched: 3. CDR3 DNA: TGCGCCAGCAGCTTGGCGGGACAGGGGTATGGAAACACCATATATTTT. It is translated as CASSLAGQGYGNTIYF.

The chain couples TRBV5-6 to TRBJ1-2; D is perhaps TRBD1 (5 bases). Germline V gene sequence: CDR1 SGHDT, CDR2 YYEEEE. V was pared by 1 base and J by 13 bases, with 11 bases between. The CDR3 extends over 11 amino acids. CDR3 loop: CASSLQGRCTF. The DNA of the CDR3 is TGTGCCAGCAGCTTGCAGGGCCGTTGCACCTTC.

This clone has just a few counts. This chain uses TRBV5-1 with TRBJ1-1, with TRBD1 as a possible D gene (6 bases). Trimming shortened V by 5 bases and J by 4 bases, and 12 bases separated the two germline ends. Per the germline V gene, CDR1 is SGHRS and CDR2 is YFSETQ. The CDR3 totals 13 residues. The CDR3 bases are TGCGCCAGCAGAGCTCAGGGGCCCACTGAAGCTTTCTTT. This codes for CASRAQGPTEAFF.

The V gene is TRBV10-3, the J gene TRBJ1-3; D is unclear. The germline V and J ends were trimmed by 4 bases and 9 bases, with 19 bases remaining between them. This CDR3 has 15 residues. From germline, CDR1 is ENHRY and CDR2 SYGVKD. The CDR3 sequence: CAISGREGLSGTIYF. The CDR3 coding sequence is TGTGCCATCAGTGGGAGGGAGGGCCTATCAGGCACCATATATTTT.

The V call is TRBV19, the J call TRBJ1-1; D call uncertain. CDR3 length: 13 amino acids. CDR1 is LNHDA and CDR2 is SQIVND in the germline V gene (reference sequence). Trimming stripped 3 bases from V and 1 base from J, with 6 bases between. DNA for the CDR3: TGTGCCAGTAGTATGGCCAGGAACACTGAAGCTTTCTTT. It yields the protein CASSMARNTEAFF.

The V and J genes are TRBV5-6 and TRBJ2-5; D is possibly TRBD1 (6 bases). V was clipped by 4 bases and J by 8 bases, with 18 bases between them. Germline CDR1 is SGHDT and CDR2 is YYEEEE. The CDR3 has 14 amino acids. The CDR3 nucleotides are TGTGCCAGCAGCCGAGATCCGACAGGTGGAACCCAGTACTTC. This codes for CASSRDPTGGTQYF.

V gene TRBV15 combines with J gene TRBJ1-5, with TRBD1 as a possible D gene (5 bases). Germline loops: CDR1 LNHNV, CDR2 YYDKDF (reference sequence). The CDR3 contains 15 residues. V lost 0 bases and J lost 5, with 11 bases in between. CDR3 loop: CATSRDGGRDQPQHF. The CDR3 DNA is TGTGCCACCAGCAGAGATGGGGGGAGGGATCAGCCCCAGCATTTT. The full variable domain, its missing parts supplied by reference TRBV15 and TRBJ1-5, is DAMVIQNPRYQVTQFGKPVTLSCSQTLNHNVMYWYQQKSSQAPKLLFHYYDKDFNNEADTPDNFQSRRPNTSFCFLDIRSPGLGDTAMYLCATSRDGGRDQPQHFGDGTRLSIL.